The 16 T cell receptor beta chains below were found in one sample sequenced in a study of CD8+ T cells in alopecia areata. Once RNA had been extracted, it was reverse transcribed into cDNA to act as the sequencing template. TCRdb keeps only in-frame clones here, not all; method: immunoSEQ multiplex PCR. The repertoire holds 60,000 to 65,000 clones, with 44% as singletons. Input material: NKG2D-low CD8+ T cells sorted from blood. These receptor sequences come from a human donor with alopecia areata.

The chain has TRBV29-1 and TRBJ2-2, with 8 bases matching TRBD2. Germline trimming cut 6 bases from V and 0 bases from J; bases unmatched to any gene: 9. This CDR3 region has 16 residues. Germline V CDR1 and CDR2: SQVTM, ANQGSEA. The chain's CDR3 is CSVPSPLAANTGELFF. The CDR3 nucleotides are TGCAGCGTCCCCTCCCCACTAGCGGCGAACACCGGGGAGCTGTTTTTT.

The chain joins TRBV23-1 to TRBJ2-1; D not resolved. TRBV23-1 is an open reading frame whose function is uncertain. V was shortened by 2 bases and J by 9 bases, with 5 bases between the two germline ends. There are 11 residues in the CDR3. The CDR3 spells CASSQPGEQFF. The CDR3 nucleotides are TGCGCCAGCAGTCAACCGGGTGAGCAGTTCTTC.

The V and J genes are TRBV7-9 and TRBJ1-2, with 8 bases aligning to TRBD1. This CDR3 spans 13 amino acids. J was trimmed by 6 bases and V by 5 bases; bases with no gene match: 5. The germline gives CDR1 SEHNR, CDR2 FQNEAQ (reference sequence). CDR3 region: CASSPPDRDGYTF. The CDR3 region has the DNA TGTGCCAGCAGCCCCCCGGACAGGGATGGCTACACCTTC. Combining the CDR3 with reference TRBV7-9 and TRBJ1-2 gives the whole variable domain DTGVSQNPRHKITKRGQNVTFRCDPISEHNRLYWYRQTLGQGPEFLTYFQNEAQLEKSRLLSDRFSAERPKGSFSTLEIQRTEQGDSAMYLCASSPPDRDGYTFGSGTRLTVV.

The chain employs TRBV9 and TRBJ2-1; maybe TRBD1 (5 bases). The germline CDR1 and CDR2 sequences are SGDLS and YYNGEE. The CDR3 extends over 14 amino acids. V was clipped by 3 bases and J by 8 bases, with 15 bases between them. Written as DNA, the CDR3 is TGTGCCAGCAGCGGCGACAGACCTGGGGATGAGCAGTTCTTC. Residues: CASSGDRPGDEQFF.

Here the CDR3 DNA reads TGTGCCAGCAGCTTAGTCCCGGGACTGAGCGGGGCCAACGTCCTGACTTTC. Amino acids: CASSLVPGLSGANVLTF. The chain carries TRBV5-6 and TRBJ2-6; a possible D gene is TRBD2 (6 bases). CDR1 and CDR2 from the germline V gene are SGHDT and YYEEEE. The CDR3 extends over 17 amino acids. The germline V and J ends were trimmed by 2 bases and 4 bases, with 16 bases remaining between them.

The J gene is TRBJ1-2, the V gene TRBV7-9; the D gene is possibly TRBD1 (5 bases). With 7 bases removed from V and 2 bases from J, the gap between germline ends came to 11 bases. The CDR3 is 13 residues long. Germline CDR1 reads SEHNR; CDR2 reads FQNEAQ (reference sequence). Here the CDR3 DNA reads TGTGCCAGCACCTCCCCAGGGAACTATGGCTACACCTTC. Residues: CASTSPGNYGYTF.

The chain employs TRBV27 and TRBJ2-1; no clear D gene. Trimming removed 2 bases at V and 6 bases at J, with 5 bases between. There are 12 residues in the CDR3. The V gene's germline CDR1 is MNHEY and CDR2 SMNVEV (reference sequence). The CDR3 protein is CASSLGGNEQFF. The CDR3 DNA sequence: TGTGCCAGCAGTTTAGGCGGCAATGAGCAGTTCTTC.

The rearrangement links TRBV28 to TRBJ2-7; D gene ambiguous. The CDR3 runs 12 residues. The V gene lost 3 bases and the J gene lost 6 bases, with 9 bases spanning the gap. Germline lookup yields CDR1 MDHEN and CDR2 SYDVKM. Written as DNA, the CDR3 is TGTGCCAGCAGTTTGGTGGCTTTCGAGCAGTACTTC. This codes for CASSLVAFEQYF.

The chain carries TRBV13 and TRBJ1-1, with D maybe TRBD1 (5 bases). The V end lost 8 bases, the J end lost 0 bases, and 13 bases lay between the germline ends. This CDR3 is built from 14 residues. Germline CDR1 and CDR2: PRHDT and FYEKMQ (reference sequence). CDR3 bases: TGTGCCAGCCGCCTGACAGAAATGAACACTGAAGCTTTCTTT. Residues: CASRLTEMNTEAFF.

The J gene is TRBJ2-2, the V gene TRBV30; no clear D gene. This CDR3 region has 15 residues. V gave up 4 bases and J gave up 1 base, with 13 bases separating them. Looked up from germline, CDR1 is GTSNPN and CDR2 is SVGIG (reference sequence). The CDR3 DNA is TGTGCCTGGACGGCCGTAGGGTTGAACACCGGGGAGCTGTTTTTT. It translates to CAWTAVGLNTGELFF.

The chain has TRBV27 and TRBJ2-7, with D perhaps TRBD2 (5 bases). The CDR3 extends over 14 amino acids. V was cut by 6 bases and J by 2 bases, with 14 bases left in between. CDR1 and CDR2 (germline): MNHEY, SMNVEV (reference sequence). CDR3 residues: CASSPGSTTYEQYF. The DNA for the CDR3 is TGTGCCAGCAGCCCTGGGAGTACAACCTACGAGCAGTACTTC.

The chain links TRBV5-4 to TRBJ2-1; no reliable D call. The CDR3 extends over 14 amino acids. Between the trimmed V and J ends, which lost 2 bases and 10 bases, there was a span of 16 bases. Germline V lookup: CDR1 SGHNT, CDR2 YYREEE (reference sequence). The CDR3: CASSLPLNELEQFF. The CDR3 DNA follows: TGTGCCAGCAGCTTACCCTTGAACGAACTGGAGCAGTTCTTC.

The CDR3: CASSTAGSAKNIQYF. CDR3 sequence (DNA): TGTGCCAGCAGTACCGCAGGTTCAGCCAAAAACATTCAGTACTTC. The chain employs TRBV27 and TRBJ2-4; D call uncertain. The CDR3 sequence is 15 residues long. V shed 5 bases and J shed 0 bases, with 11 bases lying between them. Germline V lookup: CDR1 MNHEY, CDR2 SMNVEV (reference sequence).

There are a few counts of this clone. The chain links TRBV19 to TRBJ2-3; the D is unclear. The CDR3 totals 14 residues. With 3 bases removed from V and 0 bases from J, the gap between germline ends came to 7 bases. CDR1 is LNHDA, CDR2 SQIVND, per germline (reference sequence). The CDR3 DNA follows: TGTGCCAGTAGTATGATCGGCAGCACAGATACGCAGTATTTT. Translation: CASSMIGSTDTQYF.

There are a few counts of this clone. The chain is built from TRBV7-9 and TRBJ2-1; D might be TRBD2 (6 bases). CDR3 length: 12 amino acids. Trimming stripped 4 bases from V and 14 bases from J, with 15 bases between. The germline gives CDR1 SEHNR, CDR2 FQNEAQ (reference sequence). CDR3 DNA sequence: TGTGCCAGCAGCTCCTTGGGACTGGTGGAGTTCTTC. This gives the protein CASSSLGLVEFF.

The rearrangement links TRBV29-1 to TRBJ2-1; D possibly corresponds to TRBD1 (5 bases). Germline values: CDR1 SQVTM, CDR2 ANQGSEA. The CDR3 is 13 amino acids. Trimming took off 7 bases at V and 6 bases at J, with 16 bases between the two ends. The DNA of the CDR3 is TGCAGCGCTGAGACAGAAAACCCCAATGAGCAGTTCTTC. Encoded protein: CSAETENPNEQFF.